A selection of T cell receptor beta chains follows, all from one sample in a study of blood T cell repertoires in COVID-19. Using immunoSEQ multiplex PCR, the repertoire was profiled, and TCRdb retains in-frame clones only, with some absent. This table holds fewer than 400,000 clones, 89% found once. The specimen was peripheral blood. The receptor set was obtained from a woman aged 30 to 39 with COVID-19, enrolled during active disease. The CDR3 runs from the conserved cysteine through the conserved F or W. D genes are given only for firm matches. Clone size is shown for a subset of rows, as once, few, many or a class of expanded clone.

V gene: TRBV4-1; clone size: .; J gene: TRBJ1-6; D gene: TRBD1; CDR3 DNA: TGCGCCAGCAGCCATTTACCGGGACAGGGAAATTCACCCCTCCACTTT; CDR3 protein: CASSHLPGQGNSPLHF
V gene: TRBV28; clone size: .; J gene: TRBJ1-1; D gene: .; CDR3 DNA: TGTGCCAGCAGTTTACGGTTCGGGGAAAACACTGAAGCTTTCTTT; CDR3 protein: CASSLRFGENTEAFF
V gene: TRBV10-3; clone size: .; J gene: TRBJ2-5; D gene: .; CDR3 DNA: TGTGCCATCAGTGGGGGGCTAGCAGCCGAGACCCAGTACTTC; CDR3 protein: CAISGGLAAETQYF
V gene: TRBV10-1; clone size: .; J gene: TRBJ1-6; D gene: TRBD1; CDR3 DNA: TGCGCCAGCAGTACCCGGACAGGTTCACCCCTCCACTTT; CDR3 protein: CASSTRTGSPLHF
V gene: TRBV4-2; clone size: .; J gene: TRBJ1-1; D gene: TRBD1; CDR3 DNA: TGTGCCAGCAGCTCCGGGACAGGGGGCATGAGGAACACTGAAGCTTTCTTT; CDR3 protein: CASSSGTGGMRNTEAFF
V gene: TRBV6-5; clone size: .; J gene: TRBJ2-1; D gene: TRBD2; CDR3 DNA: TGTGCCAGCAGTTCGAGCGGGGGTTACAATGAGCAGTTCTTC; CDR3 protein: CASSSSGGYNEQFF
V gene: TRBV28; clone size: .; J gene: TRBJ1-3; D gene: .; CDR3 DNA: TGTGCCAGCAGTTTACGAGGAGCGGTCCGAGGGGGAAACACCATATATTTT; CDR3 protein: CASSLRGAVRGGNTIYF
V gene: TRBV4-1; clone size: .; J gene: TRBJ1-4; D gene: TRBD1; CDR3 DNA: TGCGCCAGCAGTCTCGGACAGGGGGCTGAAAAACTGTTTTTT; CDR3 protein: CASSLGQGAEKLFF
V gene: TRBV5-7; clone size: .; J gene: TRBJ1-1; D gene: .; CDR3 DNA: TGTGCCAGCAGCTTGGCCGCCGGGAGGACTGAAGCTTTCTTT; CDR3 protein: CASSLAAGRTEAFF
V gene: TRBV5-6; clone size: .; J gene: TRBJ1-1; D gene: TRBD1; CDR3 DNA: TGTGCCAGCAGGACAGGGGGCGAAGTTGAAGCTTTCTTT; CDR3 protein: CASRTGGEVEAFF
V gene: TRBV6-1; clone size: .; J gene: TRBJ2-1; D gene: .; CDR3 DNA: TGTGCCAGCAGTGAATTTGTGGGGGGGCTTCACAATGAGCAGTTCTTC; CDR3 protein: CASSEFVGGLHNEQFF
V gene: TRBV11-2; clone size: once; J gene: TRBJ2-3; D gene: .; CDR3 DNA: TGTGCCAGCAGCTTAGATTCCGGGGTAACAGATACGCAGTATTTT; CDR3 protein: CASSLDSGVTDTQYF
V gene: TRBV6-2/TRBV6-3; clone size: few; J gene: TRBJ1-4; D gene: TRBD1; CDR3 DNA: TGTGCCAGCAGCCTCCCGGGACAGGGGGCCGAAAAACTGTTTTTT; CDR3 protein: CASSLPGQGAEKLFF
V gene: TRBV11-3; clone size: .; J gene: TRBJ1-2; D gene: TRBD1; CDR3 DNA: TGTGCCAGCAGCCAGACAGGGTACGGTGGCTACACCTTC; CDR3 protein: CASSQTGYGGYTF
V gene: TRBV7-6; clone size: once; J gene: TRBJ1-5; D gene: .; CDR3 DNA: TGTGCCAGCAGCTTAGTTTTAGATCAGCCCCAGCATTTT; CDR3 protein: CASSLVLDQPQHF
V gene: TRBV4-1; clone size: .; J gene: TRBJ1-2; D gene: .; CDR3 DNA: TGCGCCAGCAGCCCCGCCCCTATCTACGGCTACACCTTC; CDR3 protein: CASSPAPIYGYTF